Only a few counts were recorded for the clone carrying this T cell receptor (beta chain). Its antigen is currently unknown. The sequence runs out 3 residues before the end of the CDR3; the remainder is reconstructed from the germline J gene. Profiling relied on immunoSEQ multiplex PCR, and the TCRdb table lists in-frame clones only, not all of them. Altogether about 26,000 clones were found in the sample, and no singletons occur. Losses at the gene ends were 5 bases for V and 8 bases for J; bases not matched to a gene: 5. The CDR3 length is 15 residues. The germline V gene has CDR1 LNHDA and CDR2 SQIVND (reference sequence). The data were taken from a study of T cell clonality in common variable immunodeficiency. Study outcomes and limitations: Reportedly, TCR beta sequences from common variable immunodeficiency showed fewer deletions and N-nucleotide insertions.

The rearrangement uses TRBV19 and TRBJ2-1, with TRBD2 matching 14 bases. This TCR came from a human donor with common variable immunodeficiency. The sequenced material came from peripheral blood mononuclear cells. The CDR3 DNA, read in part, is TGTGCCAGTAGTCAGACTAGCGGGGGGGCGGATGAG. Encoded protein: CASSQTSGGADE. The CDR3 as a whole reads CASSQTSGGADEQFF.